This T cell receptor (beta chain) was recorded in a study of Graves' ophthalmopathy and Graves' hyperthyroidism. Notes on the study in general: A classifier, a 13-signature model, separated ophthalmopathy from stable hyperthyroidism with approximately 88% sensitivity and about 82% specificity.

Germline V gene data show CDR1 as SNHLY and CDR2 as FYNNEI. Trimming removed 6 bases at V and 5 bases at J, with 13 bases between. CDR3 length: 14 residues. This clonotype was seen a handful of times. As yet, its antigen is unknown. Amplification of the TCR beta CDR3 regions used RNA transcripts (as template). HTBI primers were employed in first-round RT-PCR, then a second-round multiplex PCR followed. TCRdb reanalysed the multiplex PCR reads using MiXCR and keeps one entry per CDR3 protein. The sample lists roughly 700,000 distinct CDR3 sequences, 40% seen once, with approximately 43% in the top ten. The sequenced sample consisted of peripheral blood. The source of this sequence is an adult man with Graves' ophthalmopathy. The chain is built from TRBV2 and TRBJ2-2; D unresolved. The CDR3 DNA is TGTGCCAGCAGCCCCCTAAGGTTGACCGGGGAGCTGTTTTTT. The encoded protein is CASSPLRLTGELFF.